The rows below give T cell receptor beta chains drawn from one sample of a study of CD8 T cells in ankylosing spondylitis. TCRdb re-called the 5' RACE reads through MiXCR, storing one row per CDR3 protein. The table has 390,000 or so distinct CDR3 sequences, 20% to 25% seen once. Sequencing was done on a sample of blood, either unsorted or a sorted T cell fraction (not recorded which). The source of these receptors is a male donor with ankylosing spondylitis. Each CDR3 is given with its conserved first and last residue. D genes are given only for firm matches. Clone size appears in some rows only: once, few, many, or a class for an expanded clone.

J	size	D	V	DNA	CDR3
TRBJ1-1	NA	NA	TRBV7-6	TGTGCCAGCAGCTTGGGACACGCCACTGAAGCTTTCTTT	CASSLGHATEAFF
TRBJ2-1	NA	TRBD2	TRBV19	TGTGCCAGTAGTATCCGCGCGGGAGGGCCCTATGAGCAGTTCTTC	CASSIRAGGPYEQFF
TRBJ2-1	many	TRBD1	TRBV24-1	TGTGCCACCGAAGGACAGGGCCGGAAGCAGTTCTTC	CATEGQGRKQFF
TRBJ2-1	few	NA	TRBV15	TGTGCCACCAGCCCGAGACTAGTCTCCTACAATGAGCAGTTCTTC	CATSPRLVSYNEQFF
TRBJ2-7	NA	NA	TRBV6-1	TGTGCCAGCAGTGTTGCCGGAAATGTCTACGAGCAGTACTTC	CASSVAGNVYEQYF
TRBJ2-2	few	TRBD2	TRBV28	TGTGCCAGCAGTTATAGACGGACAAGGACTAGCGGAGGTGCCGTCGCGAACACCGGGGAGCTGTTTTTT	CASSYRRTRTSGGAVANTGELFF
TRBJ2-7	NA	NA	TRBV12-3/TRBV12-4	TGTGCCAGCAGTTTAGAAATTCTCTACGAGCAGTACTTC	CASSLEILYEQYF
TRBJ1-4	NA	NA	TRBV28	TGTGCCAGCGCAGGAAATGAAAAACTGTTTTTT	CASAGNEKLFF
TRBJ2-1	NA	NA	TRBV6-6	TGTGCCAGCAGCCGGGGTACAGGGTTTGAGCAGTTCTTC	CASSRGTGFEQFF
TRBJ2-5	NA	TRBD2	TRBV7-9	TGTGCCAGCAGCCCGACTAGCGGGAGATGGGAGACCCAGTACTTC	CASSPTSGRWETQYF
TRBJ2-1	few	TRBD2	TRBV3-1	TGTGCCAGCAGCCGAGATCCTAGCGGGAGAGGTGAGCAGTTCTTC	CASSRDPSGRGEQFF
TRBJ1-1	NA	TRBD1	TRBV20-1	TGCAGTGTTGAAACAGGGGGTCTCAGAACTGAAGCTTTCTTT	CSVETGGLRTEAFF
TRBJ2-1	few	TRBD2	TRBV5-1	TGCGCCAGCAGCGCCCTACTAGCGGACGAGCAGTTCTTC	CASSALLADEQFF
TRBJ2-7	NA	NA	TRBV9	TGTGCCAGCAGCGTTGGTCCGGCAGTCGACGAGCAGTACTTC	CASSVGPAVDEQYF
TRBJ2-7	NA	TRBD2	TRBV7-2	TGTGCCAGCAGCTTAGATAGCGGGGGCCAATACGAGCAGTACTTC	CASSLDSGGQYEQYF
TRBJ1-2	few	NA	TRBV5-1	TGCGCCAGCAGCTGGGTTGGGGGAGAGGATGGCTACACCTTC	CASSWVGGEDGYTF
TRBJ2-2	NA	NA	TRBV2	TGTGCCAGCAGCAGCCTTCAATCCACCGGGGAGCTGTTTTTT	CASSSLQSTGELFF
TRBJ1-5	NA	NA	TRBV7-3	TGTGCCAGCAGCTTTAGAGCCGATCAGCCCCAGCATTTT	CASSFRADQPQHF
TRBJ1-5	NA	NA	TRBV29-1	TGCAGCGGGGAGGGGGACGGTAGCAATCAGCCCCAGCATTTT	CSGEGDGSNQPQHF
TRBJ2-3	NA	NA	TRBV9	TGTGCCAGCAGCGCTCAGAGTGGGGCTCGCACAGATACGCAGTATTTT	CASSAQSGARTDTQYF
TRBJ1-2	NA	NA	TRBV4-1	TGCGCCAGCAGCCAAGATGACGGAGTGGGCTATGGCTACACCTTC	CASSQDDGVGYGYTF
TRBJ2-1	few	TRBD1	TRBV10-3	TGTGCCATCAGCGCCCAGGGGGTCGCCTACAATGAGCAGTTCTTC	CAISAQGVAYNEQFF
TRBJ1-1	few	NA	TRBV20-1	TGCAGTGCTAGAAACCGGGCAATGAACACTGAAGCTTTCTTT	CSARNRAMNTEAFF
TRBJ2-3	once	NA	TRBV20-1	TGCAGTGCTTTTGAGCTTCAGGACGATACGCAGTATTTT	CSAFELQDDTQYF
TRBJ2-5	NA	TRBD1	TRBV5-1	TGCGCCAGCAGTTTTGATGCCGGGACAGGAGGAGAGACCCAGTACTTC	CASSFDAGTGGETQYF
TRBJ1-4	NA	NA	TRBV7-3	TGTGCCAGCAGCTTAAACCCGAAGGGGCAAGGTGAAAAACTGTTTTTT	CASSLNPKGQGEKLFF
TRBJ2-7	NA	TRBD2	TRBV15	TGTGCCACCAGCAGAGGGGCGGGAGTTGATTACGAGCAGTACTTC	CATSRGAGVDYEQYF
TRBJ2-7	NA	NA	TRBV7-2	TGTGCCAGCAGCCGACAGGTGTCCTCCGAGCAGTACTTC	CASSRQVSSEQYF
TRBJ2-5	NA	TRBD2	TRBV20-1	TGCAGTGCTAGGGTTAGCGGGAGGACAGAGACCCAGTACTTC	CSARVSGRTETQYF
TRBJ2-3	few	TRBD2	TRBV25-1	TGTGCCAGCAGTGAAACAAGAGCGGGAGGTAGGCAGTATTTT	CASSETRAGGRQYF
TRBJ2-1	few	NA	TRBV7-3	TGTGCCAGCAGCCCTACCGGGGGATACAATGAGCAGTTCTTC	CASSPTGGYNEQFF
TRBJ1-3	few	NA	TRBV7-8	TGTGCCAGCAGCTTAGCTGTAGGAGTAACTGGAAACACCATATATTTT	CASSLAVGVTGNTIYF
TRBJ1-2	few	TRBD1	TRBV4-1	TGCGCCAGCAGCCAAGGCCCAGGGGGTGCTAACTATGGCTACACCTTC	CASSQGPGGANYGYTF
TRBJ2-5	few	TRBD1	TRBV11-2	TGTGCCAGCAGCAAGGGACAGGACCAAGAGACCCAGTACTTC	CASSKGQDQETQYF
TRBJ1-3	NA	NA	TRBV5-1	TGCGCCAGCAGCTTGGATTGGGGCCCACCTGGAAACACCATATATTTT	CASSLDWGPPGNTIYF